This TCR beta chain was found in a study of blood T cell repertoires in COVID-19 (dated by TCRdb to about 2020). A note on the overall study: Samples covering the acute and convalescent phases of COVID-19 were provided by collaborators in the United States, Italy and Spain. The repertoires were released in a freely available public database meant as a resource for research on the immune response to SARS-CoV-2. The prospective study material was composed of cDNA or gDNA derived from T cells, B-cell-depleted T cells, or PBMCs. Nearly every sample came with metadata listing a de-identified subject ID, COVID-19 status, age in years and sex. Where available, HLA class I and class II types were taken from metadata supplied by the sample provider and were not determined by assay-based typing. The samples were drawn from two sources: the first 160 participants of the ongoing ImmuneRACE study, and approximately 1,300 subjects contributed by 6 global collaborators. The dataset comprised deeply sampled blood TCRbeta repertoires from subjects exposed to, actively infected with, or recovered from COVID-19. Beyond this particular receptor, the publication reports: The amount of clinical and demographic metadata varied by source and participant and was provided uncurated.

As regards this clone: This clone's antigen is unknown. Within one base of it there is no much larger clone, and no base qualities were kept.

Taken from the germline V gene (reference sequence), the CDR1 and CDR2 loops are LNHDA and SQIVND. Including the terminal cysteine and phenylalanine, the CDR3 comprises 17 residues. Only the CDR3 DNA is retained, 51 bases long and in frame from the first base. Here V drops 6 bases and J drops 0 bases, and the junction holds 10 bases not matched to any gene. The immunoSEQ Assay, a bias-controlled multiplex PCR, was used to amplify TCRbeta CDR3 regions from genomic DNA. In the original analysis: The number of nucleated cells in each sample was estimated by amplification of reference gene primers within the assay. Sequence reads were collapsed and filtered to measure the absolute abundance of every unique TCRbeta CDR3 rearrangement. For each sample, productive Simpson clonality was calculated as the square root of Simpson's diversity index over productive rearrangements. The clones in this table, taken by TCRdb from immuneACCESS, are in-frame only. Not every clone is retained; where verified, under half of the shortfall comes from an unresolved V gene, and the cause of the rest is unknown. V and J calls and clone size are those listed in that table; D and trimming were worked out from the DNA. The sample records around 200,000 clones, around 86% of which are singletons. In total, the top ten clones hold approximately 6.2% of the sample.

Collaborating institutions collected whole blood in K2EDTA tubes following their own protocols. For TCRbeta analysis, collaborators shipped samples as frozen whole blood, isolated PBMCs, or DNA extracted from either of those sample types. This clonotype was sampled from a woman aged 35 to 49 with acute or convalescent COVID-19. The rearrangement joined TRBV19 to TRBJ1-4, with 7 bases aligning to TRBD1. The specimen sequenced was peripheral blood. The nucleotide sequence is TGTGCCAGTAGAAGATCAGGGGGTGATGCAACTAATGAAAAACTGTTTTTT. Its amino acids are CASRRSGGDATNEKLFF.